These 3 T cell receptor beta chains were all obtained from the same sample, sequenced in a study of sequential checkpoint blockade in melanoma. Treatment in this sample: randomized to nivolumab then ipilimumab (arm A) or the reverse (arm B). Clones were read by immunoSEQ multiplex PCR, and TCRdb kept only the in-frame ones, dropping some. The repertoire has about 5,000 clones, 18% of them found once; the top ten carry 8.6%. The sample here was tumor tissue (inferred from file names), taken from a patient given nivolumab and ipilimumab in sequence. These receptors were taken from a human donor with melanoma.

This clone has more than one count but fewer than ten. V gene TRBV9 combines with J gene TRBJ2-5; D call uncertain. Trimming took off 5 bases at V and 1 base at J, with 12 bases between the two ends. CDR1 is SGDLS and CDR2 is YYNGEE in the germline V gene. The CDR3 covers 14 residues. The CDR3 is CASSEQPPQETQYF. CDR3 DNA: TGTGCCAGCAGTGAACAGCCTCCCCAAGAGACCCAGTACTTC.

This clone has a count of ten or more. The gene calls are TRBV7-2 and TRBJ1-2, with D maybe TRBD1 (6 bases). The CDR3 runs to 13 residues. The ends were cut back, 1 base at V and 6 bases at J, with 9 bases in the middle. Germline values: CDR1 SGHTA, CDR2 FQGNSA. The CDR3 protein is CASSLGGRDGYTF. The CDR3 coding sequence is TGTGCCAGCAGCTTAGGGGGGCGCGATGGCTACACCTTC.

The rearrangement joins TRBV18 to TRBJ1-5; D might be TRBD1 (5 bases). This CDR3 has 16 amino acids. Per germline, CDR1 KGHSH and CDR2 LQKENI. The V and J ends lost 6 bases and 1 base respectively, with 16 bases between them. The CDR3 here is CASSLDRPGSNQPQHF. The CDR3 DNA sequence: TGTGCCAGCTCTCTTGACCGGCCAGGGAGCAATCAGCCCCAGCATTTT.